Listed below are T cell receptor beta chains from one sample, sequenced in a study of blood T cells in healthy people across ages. TCRdb used MiXCR to reprocess the 5' RACE reads, holding one entry per CDR3 protein. This sample has more than 1.4 million distinct CDR3 sequences, with 42% found just once. Sequenced sample: blood. Source of these receptors: a woman between 18 and 30 years old in good health. CDR3s leave out the opening cysteine and the closing phenylalanine or tryptophan. Each record gives: V gene, J gene, CDR3 protein.

TRBV12-3/TRBV12-4,TRBJ1-1,ASSLMAANTEAF
TRBV18,TRBJ2-3,ASSPPGRDTQY
TRBV2,TRBJ2-1,ASNLRARSDEQF
TRBV29-1,TRBJ2-7,SVEQGGNEQY
TRBV10-2,TRBJ1-2,ASSERSIYYGYT
TRBV3-1,TRBJ2-4,ASSQGEEVGQY
TRBV15,TRBJ1-4,ATSPRGEKLF
TRBV15,TRBJ2-1,ATGGTVYNEQF
TRBV2,TRBJ1-6,ASRARQGMDSPLH
TRBV14,TRBJ2-7,ASSLGTGFLNEQY
TRBV20-1,TRBJ2-1,SARDYQRGGFRNEQF
TRBV2,TRBJ1-1,ASSPGVTTEAF
TRBV7-4,TRBJ2-7,ASSGQYSGRGYEQY
TRBV7-6,TRBJ2-7,ASSPTGAEIGYEQY
TRBV12-3/TRBV12-4,TRBJ2-5,ASSPQGAGQETQY
TRBV7-9,TRBJ1-2,ASSLARQGVYGYT
TRBV10-3,TRBJ1-2,AISESTEYGYT
TRBV6-5,TRBJ1-1,ASSIPTGPSSEAF
TRBV5-1,TRBJ2-2,ASSSLDIGDPFPGELF
TRBV9,TRBJ2-3,ASSVGGSTGADTQY
TRBV21-1,TRBJ1-1,ASSKAERGYEAF
TRBV10-3,TRBJ2-7,AISDLGLANSYEQY